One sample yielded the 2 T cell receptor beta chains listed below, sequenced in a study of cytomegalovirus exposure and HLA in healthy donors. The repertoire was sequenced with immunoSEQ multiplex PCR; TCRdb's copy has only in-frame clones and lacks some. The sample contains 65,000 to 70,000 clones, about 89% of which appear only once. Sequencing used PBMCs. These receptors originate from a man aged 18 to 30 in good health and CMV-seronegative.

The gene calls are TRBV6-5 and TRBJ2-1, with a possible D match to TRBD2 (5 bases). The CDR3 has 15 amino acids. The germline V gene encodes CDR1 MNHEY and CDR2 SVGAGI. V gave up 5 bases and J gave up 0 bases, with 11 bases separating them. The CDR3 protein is CASSQDFSSYNEQFF. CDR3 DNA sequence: TGTGCCAGCAGTCAGGACTTTAGCTCCTACAATGAGCAGTTCTTC.

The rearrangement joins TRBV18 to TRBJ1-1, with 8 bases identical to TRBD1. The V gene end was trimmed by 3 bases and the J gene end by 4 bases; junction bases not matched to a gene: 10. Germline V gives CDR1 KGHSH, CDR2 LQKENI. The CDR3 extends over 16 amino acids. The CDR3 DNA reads TGTGCCAGCTCACCGCTTTCCAGGGGGCGAATCACTGAAGCTTTCTTT. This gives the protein CASSPLSRGRITEAFF. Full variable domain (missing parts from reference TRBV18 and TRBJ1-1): NAGVMQNPRHLVRRRGQEARLRCSPMKGHSHVYWYRQLPEEGLKFMVYLQKENIIDESGMPKERFSAEFPKEGPSILRIQQVVRGDSAAYFCASSPLSRGRITEAFFGQGTRLTVV.